This note documents a single TCR beta chain sequence. Treatment in this sample: 15 to 20 received Ad26.COV2.S at low or high dose, single or two shots; 5 received placebo; per-sample allocation not given. Material that was analyzed had been drawn on day 63 after the first vaccine or placebo injection. This sample is drawn from a study of Ad26.COV2.S vaccination and SARS-CoV-2 variants. Using immunoSEQ multiplex PCR, the repertoire was profiled, and TCRdb retains in-frame clones only, with some absent. In the table there are roughly 300,000 clones, about 88% of which are singletons. CDR1 and CDR2 (germline): ENHRY, SYGVKD. V was cut by 3 bases and J by 6 bases, with 11 bases left in between. This CDR3 contains 13 residues.

The chain is built from TRBV10-3 and TRBJ1-1, with D hard to call. The TCR sequence derives from a person aged 18-60 years who received the Ad26.COV2.S COVID-19 vaccine or a placebo. Sequenced material: peripheral blood, taken in a trial of Ad26.COV2.S vaccine versus placebo. The CDR3 nucleotides read TGTGCCATCAGTGAAATTGGAGGGTCTGAAGCTTTCTTT. Translated: CAISEIGGSEAFF.